Each of the 19 T cell receptor beta chains below was sequenced from the same sample in a study of brain T cells in children with intractable seizures. Data came from immunoSEQ multiplex PCR; TCRdb stores just in-frame clones and leaves some out. Of about 40,000 clones in the sample, 90% were seen once. The specimen comprised peripheral blood, sampled at surgery. The origin of the receptors is a girl under 10 years old with tuberous sclerosis and intractable seizures.

The rearrangement links TRBV19 to TRBJ1-6; D gene uncertain. Per the germline V gene, CDR1 is LNHDA and CDR2 is SQIVND (reference sequence). The CDR3 is 15 amino acids. With 5 bases removed from V and 0 bases from J, the gap between germline ends came to 8 bases. CDR3 residues: CASSPFRSYNSPLHF. Written as DNA, the CDR3 is TGTGCCAGTAGTCCCTTCCGCTCCTATAATTCACCCCTCCACTTT.

V and J are TRBV29-1 and TRBJ2-5; a possible D gene is TRBD1 (7 bases). Germline CDR1 reads SQVTM; CDR2 reads ANQGSEA. V was pared by 2 bases and J by 5 bases, with 18 bases between. This CDR3 contains 15 residues. In DNA, the CDR3 is TGCAGCGTTGAACGCGCGGCAGGGGGGACGGAGACCCAGTACTTC. It is translated as CSVERAAGGTETQYF.

V and J are TRBV4-2 and TRBJ1-2; possible D gene TRBD1, 6 bases. Germline CDR1 LGHNA, CDR2 YNFKEQ. Trimming stripped 0 bases from V and 5 bases from J, with 22 bases between. There are 18 residues in the CDR3. CDR3 amino acids: CASSQDRASRGKGYGYTF. CDR3 DNA: TGTGCCAGCAGCCAAGATCGGGCGTCCAGGGGCAAAGGTTATGGCTACACCTTC.

V and J are TRBV6-5 and TRBJ2-5; perhaps D is TRBD1 or TRBD2 (5 bases each). The germline CDR1 and CDR2 sequences are MNHEY and SVGAGI. The CDR3 loop spans 12 amino acids. Trimming took 7 bases from V and 4 from J, leaving 10 bases between them. CDR3: CASTSGTETQYF. As DNA, the CDR3 is TGTGCCAGCACTAGTGGGACAGAGACCCAGTACTTC.

The V gene is TRBV19, the J gene TRBJ1-2, with 7 bases lining up with TRBD1. There are 15 residues in the CDR3. Germline lookup yields CDR1 LNHDA and CDR2 SQIVND (reference sequence). The V gene end was trimmed by 8 bases and the J gene end by 0 bases; junction bases not matched to a gene: 9. The CDR3 sequence: CASVGDSKTNYGYTF. Written as DNA, the CDR3 is TGTGCCAGTGTCGGGGACAGCAAAACTAACTATGGCTACACCTTC.

The chain uses TRBV6-1 and TRBJ1-3; unclear D gene. The CDR3 length is 18 residues. Germline loops: CDR1 MNHNS, CDR2 SASEGT. V was cut by 1 base and J by 3 bases, with 19 bases left in between. The CDR3 bases are TGTGCCAGCAGTGAAGAGTGGGCGCGGAACCGGGTTGGAAACACCATATATTTT. Translated: CASSEEWARNRVGNTIYF.

The chain couples TRBV5-6 to TRBJ1-6, with D hard to call. The germline V gene encodes CDR1 SGHDT and CDR2 YYEEEE. This CDR3 is 15 amino acids long. Trimming took 2 bases from V and 5 from J, leaving 11 bases between them. The CDR3 DNA follows: TGTGCCAGCAGCTTAAAGGTACCCCATAATTCACCCCTCCACTTT. Its protein product is CASSLKVPHNSPLHF.

The CDR3 region is CAWSVQSEVSTIYF. DNA for the CDR3: TGTGCCTGGAGTGTACAAAGTGAAGTAAGCACCATATATTTT. This chain connects TRBV30 to TRBJ1-3; D remains unclear. Germline lookup yields CDR1 GTSNPN and CDR2 SVGIG (reference sequence). Trimming took 0 bases from V and 9 from J, leaving 15 bases between them. The CDR3 length is 14 residues.

The chain joins TRBV5-5 to TRBJ1-6, with a possible D match to TRBD1 (6 bases). Germline CDR1 SGHKS, CDR2 YYEKEE (reference sequence). V lost 0 bases and J lost 6, with 10 bases in between. CDR3 length equals 15 residues. CDR3 nucleotides: TGTGCCAGCAGCTTGGGGGGGGCGAGTAATTCACCCCTCCACTTT. It specifies CASSLGGASNSPLHF.

This chain joins TRBV18 and TRBJ2-3, with D possibly being TRBD1 or TRBD2 (5 bases each). Trimming cost V 0 bases and J 5 bases, with 9 bases left between them. This CDR3 contains 14 residues. The germline gives CDR1 KGHSH, CDR2 LQKENI. CDR3 residues: CASSPPRGGDTQYF. The CDR3 DNA reads as TGTGCCAGCTCACCACCGAGGGGCGGAGATACGCAGTATTTT.

V and J are TRBV3-1 (or the pseudogene TRBV3-2) and TRBJ2-1; D assignment may be TRBD1 or TRBD2 (5 bases each). This CDR3 has 11 residues. Trimming cost V 1 base and J 10 bases, with 5 bases left between them. Germline V gives CDR1 LGHDT, CDR2 YNNKEL (reference sequence). In DNA, the CDR3 is TGTGCCAGCAGCCAAGGGGGGGAGCAGTTCTTC. Its protein product is CASSQGGEQFF.

The V gene is TRBV6-5, the J gene TRBJ2-1; 7 nucleotides line up with TRBD2. J gave up 3 bases and V 7 bases, and 6 bases lay outside the gene matches. Germline V lookup: CDR1 MNHEY, CDR2 SVGAGI. This CDR3 comprises 14 residues. The CDR3, as DNA: TGTGCCAGCACCCAAGGCGGGGGCTACAATGAGCAGTTCTTC. This codes for CASTQGGGYNEQFF.

This chain links TRBV10-3 with TRBJ1-2; no definite D call. Per germline, CDR1 ENHRY and CDR2 SYGVKD. V was pared by 0 bases and J by 4 bases, with 9 bases between. There are 14 residues in the CDR3. The CDR3 DNA is TGTGCCATCAGTGAGTCGACTGAACTCTATGGCTACACCTTC. Translated: CAISESTELYGYTF.

The genes are TRBV7-3 and TRBJ2-1; tentatively, D is TRBD1 or TRBD2 (6 bases each). V shed 0 bases and J shed 3 bases, with 15 bases lying between them. Looked up from germline, CDR1 is SGHTA and CDR2 is FQGTGA. The CDR3 contains 17 residues. The CDR3 region is CASSLTFSGGIYNEQFF. The DNA for the CDR3 is TGTGCCAGCAGCTTAACGTTCTCCGGGGGCATCTACAATGAGCAGTTCTTC.

The V and J genes are TRBV15 and TRBJ1-2; D is undetermined. The CDR3 extends over 15 amino acids. Germline-derived CDR1 and CDR2 are LNHNV and YYDKDF (reference sequence). V was clipped by 0 bases and J by 6 bases, with 14 bases between them. CDR3 in amino acids: CATSRDRAAANGYTF. Written as DNA, the CDR3 is TGTGCCACCAGCAGAGATCGGGCAGCGGCTAATGGCTACACCTTC.

The rearrangement links TRBV25-1 to TRBJ1-2, with 8 bases lining up with TRBD1. Germline CDR1 reads MGHDK; CDR2 reads SYGVNS. The CDR3 is 15 residues long. The J segment lost 2 bases and the V segment lost 5 bases, leaving 7 bases of the junction unmatched. The chain's CDR3 is CASSRQGNLNYGYTF. CDR3 in DNA: TGTGCCAGCAGTCGACAGGGGAATCTAAACTATGGCTACACCTTC.

The chain couples TRBV10-1 to TRBJ2-1; 10 bases match TRBD2. The CDR3 has 15 residues. V was clipped by 2 bases and J by 7 bases; unmatched bases: 5. Germline V lookup: CDR1 WNHNN, CDR2 SYGVQD (reference sequence). CDR3 loop: CASSELAGAGNEQFF. The CDR3 DNA reads TGCGCCAGCAGTGAGCTAGCGGGGGCGGGTAATGAGCAGTTCTTC.

The chain uses TRBV11-3 and TRBJ1-2; possible D gene TRBD1, 5 bases. The germline V gene has CDR1 SGHNT and CDR2 YENEEA. The V end was cut by 1 base, the J end by 5 bases, with 14 bases between. The CDR3 is made up of 15 amino acids. CDR3 amino acids: CASSLVPGRKYGYTF. CDR3 DNA: TGTGCCAGCAGCTTAGTGCCGGGACGGAAATATGGCTACACCTTC.

The chain employs TRBV7-3 and TRBJ1-1; 7 nucleotides agree with TRBD1. Germline V CDR1 and CDR2: SGHTA, FQGTGA. The CDR3 has 19 amino acids. Trimming took 5 bases from V and 3 from J; bases not matched to a gene: 21. The CDR3 coding sequence is TGTGCCAGCAGCCCCGACGGGCCTAGGACAGGTAACTTTTACACTGAAGCTTTCTTT. Protein: CASSPDGPRTGNFYTEAFF.